The clone carrying this T cell receptor (beta chain) was counted ten times or more. Antigen unknown. The data stem from a study of CD8+CD57+ T cells in acquired aplastic anemia. As for the study in general: Sorted CD4+ and CD8+ cells yielded roughly 3.1 ug of DNA on average. The study, taken as a whole, reports: Statistical testing detected no significant gap in CD8+ Simpson's diversity between patients and controls.

Flow cytometry had shown expanded CD8+CD57+ cells in the patients chosen for sequencing. Prior therapy had not been administered to any patient at the time of blood sampling. Researchers used genomic DNA as the template to profile TCR beta VDJ and CDR3. TCRdb re-called the reads with MiXCR, one entry per CDR3 protein. The table lists 170,000 or so distinct CDR3 sequences, around half of them singletons. This CDR3 contains 17 residues. Trimming cost V 2 bases and J 5 bases; bases outside gene matches: 11. Per germline, CDR1 LNHDA and CDR2 SQIVND (reference sequence). The TCR was taken from a human donor with aplastic anemia. The rearrangement uses TRBV19 and TRBJ2-5; 10 bases line up with TRBD1. The sequenced sample consisted of sorted CD4+, CD8+, or CD8+CD57+ T cells (not recorded which) from PBMCs. CDR3 nucleotides: TGTGCCAGTAGTATAACGGGACAGGGGCTTCTGGGGGAGACCCAGTACTTC. Amino acids: CASSITGQGLLGETQYF.